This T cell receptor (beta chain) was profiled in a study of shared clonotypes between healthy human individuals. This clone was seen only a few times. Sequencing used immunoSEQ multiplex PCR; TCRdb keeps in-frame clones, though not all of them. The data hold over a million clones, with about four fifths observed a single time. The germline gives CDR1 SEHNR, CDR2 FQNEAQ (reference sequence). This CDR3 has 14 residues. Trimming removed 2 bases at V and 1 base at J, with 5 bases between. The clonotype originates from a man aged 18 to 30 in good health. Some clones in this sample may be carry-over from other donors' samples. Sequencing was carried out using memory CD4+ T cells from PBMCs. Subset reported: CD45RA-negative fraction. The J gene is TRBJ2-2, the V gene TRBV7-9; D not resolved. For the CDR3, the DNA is TGTGCCAGCAGCTTACTCATGAACACCGGGGAGCTGTTTTTT. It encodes CASSLLMNTGELFF.